Listed below are T cell receptor beta chains from one sample, sequenced in a study of graft-versus-host responses after intestinal transplantation. TCRdb's table, derived via immunoSEQ multiplex PCR, lists solely in-frame clones and lacks some. This table holds roughly 96,000 clones, around nine tenths found once. Their cognate antigens are unknown. The sample in question was unstimulated CD8+ T cells sorted from spleen or lymph node cells, obtained before intestinal transplant. These receptors were collected from a human donor who received an intestinal transplant. CDR3s include the opening cysteine and the closing phenylalanine or tryptophan. Fields, in order: J gene, V gene, CDR3 protein.

>TRBJ2-7|TRBV7-6
CASSLVEGSGDEQYF
>TRBJ2-1|TRBV7-6
CATGTGEHEQFF
>TRBJ1-2|TRBV6-1
CASSEGGYGYTF
>TRBJ2-7|TRBV5-1
CASSLWTSVSYEQYF
>TRBJ2-5|TRBV28
CASSPWTGTVQETQYF
>TRBJ2-7|TRBV7-2
CASSSTGTSGSYEQYF
>TRBJ1-2|TRBV6-5
CASSYDGGGYTF
>TRBJ2-7|TRBV30
CAWSVGPDYEQYF
>TRBJ2-7|TRBV2
CASRDGTGFGYEQYF
>TRBJ2-2|TRBV5-4
CASSKEAGGDTGELFF
>TRBJ2-7|TRBV7-9
CASSSRSYEQYF
>TRBJ2-7|TRBV5-1
CASSWGSGSSYEQYF
>TRBJ2-5|TRBV6-5
CASSYTSGGLLETQYF
>TRBJ1-1|TRBV19
CASSLGGTANTEAFF
>TRBJ1-1|TRBV19
CASIGDTEAFF
>TRBJ2-1|TRBV9
CASSVGGLAGGNEQFF
>TRBJ2-1|TRBV13
CASSSRTSGGSHEQFF
>TRBJ2-1|TRBV7-9
CASSLVVHEQFF
>TRBJ2-1|TRBV12-5
CASGVGQGRNNEQFF
>TRBJ2-3|TRBV29-1
CSVVGSTSGASSTDTQYF
>TRBJ1-2|TRBV2
CASQGVVNYGYTF
>TRBJ1-1|TRBV28
CASSFSPGTEAFF
>TRBJ2-7|TRBV20-1
CSARDGHEQYF
>TRBJ1-5|TRBV30
CAWTDKGQGKDQPQHF
>TRBJ2-2|TRBV7-9
CASSQSNTGGLFF
>TRBJ1-1|TRBV7-6
CASSLDRNTEAFF
>TRBJ2-7|TRBV7-6
CASSPGQGGGYEQYF
>TRBJ1-1|TRBV30
CAWSVPTVTEAFF
>TRBJ1-5|TRBV28
CAIRTGNQPQHF
>TRBJ1-2|TRBV6-1
CASSDWGAYGYTF
>TRBJ2-7|TRBV29-1
CSVEAGSSYEQYF
>TRBJ2-1|TRBV5-1
CASSTLTSGSYNEQFF
>TRBJ1-4|TRBV6-1
CASGAGVTNEKLFF
>TRBJ1-2|TRBV7-2
CASSSPDSPPYGYTF
>TRBJ2-2|TRBV4-3
CASSPQRGDALLGELFF
>TRBJ1-4|TRBV2
CASEYREKLFF
>TRBJ1-2|TRBV5-1
CASSPSPGADGYTF
>TRBJ1-1|TRBV7-9
CASSLDDDRPYTEAFF
>TRBJ2-1|TRBV4-3
CASSQWQSGGDSYNEQFF
>TRBJ2-7|TRBV5-1
CASRERSGGVSDEQYF
>TRBJ2-1|TRBV6-5
CASRSQAATNEQFF
>TRBJ1-4|TRBV6-6
CASSYSEATNEKLFF
>TRBJ1-2|TRBV25-1
CASTKGGGDGYTF
>TRBJ2-3|TRBV30
CAWSAGVGTDTQYF
>TRBJ2-3|TRBV11-2
CASNPDRPTDTQYF
>TRBJ2-2|TRBV19
CASSYLGANTGELFF
>TRBJ2-7|TRBV29-1
CSVEDRTYEQYF
>TRBJ2-1|TRBV4-1
CASSQALTNYNEQFF
>TRBJ2-2|TRBV19
CASSMAQWVGLFF
>TRBJ2-3|TRBV28
CASSPRGRGTDTQYF
>TRBJ2-5|TRBV12-5
CASGLSPTGALAETQYF
>TRBJ1-1|TRBV19
CASSIWRGTEAFF
>TRBJ2-1|TRBV13
CASSSGQGLYNEQFF
>TRBJ1-1|TRBV28
CASISSRVVTEAFF
>TRBJ2-2|TRBV2
CASTGTDKNTGELFF
>TRBJ2-7|TRBV14
CASSQEPRWLAGSGTYEQYF
>TRBJ2-7|TRBV30
CAWSWDSSYEQYF
>TRBJ1-1|TRBV6-5
CASVSGNTEAFF
>TRBJ2-1|TRBV6-1
CASFLTGGNEQFF
>TRBJ2-7|TRBV19
CASSPGPTASYEQYF